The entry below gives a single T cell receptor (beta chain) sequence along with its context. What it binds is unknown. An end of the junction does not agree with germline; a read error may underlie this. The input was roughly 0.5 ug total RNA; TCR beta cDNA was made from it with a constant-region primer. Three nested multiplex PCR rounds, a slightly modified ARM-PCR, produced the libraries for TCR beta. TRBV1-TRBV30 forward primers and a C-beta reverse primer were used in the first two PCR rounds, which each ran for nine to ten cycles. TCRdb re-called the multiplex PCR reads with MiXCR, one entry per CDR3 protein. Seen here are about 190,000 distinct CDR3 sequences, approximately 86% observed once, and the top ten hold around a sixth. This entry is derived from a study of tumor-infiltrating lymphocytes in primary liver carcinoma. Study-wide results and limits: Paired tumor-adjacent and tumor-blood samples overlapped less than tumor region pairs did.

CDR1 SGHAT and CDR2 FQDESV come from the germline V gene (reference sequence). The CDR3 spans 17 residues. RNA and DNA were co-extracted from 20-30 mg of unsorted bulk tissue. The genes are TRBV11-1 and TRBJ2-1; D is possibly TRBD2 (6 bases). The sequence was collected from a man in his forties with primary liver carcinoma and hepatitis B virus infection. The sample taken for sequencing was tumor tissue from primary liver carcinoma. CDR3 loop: CASSSPPCGKAFSEQSF. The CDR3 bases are TGTGCCAGCAGCTCCCCTCCTTGCGGGAAGGCCTTTAGTGAGCAGTCCTTC.